This TCR beta chain emerged from a study of T cell repertoires in cytomegalovirus infection. As for the study in general: Shared public TCR beta signatures pointed to both CMV infection and a matching HLA type. General study points: The cumulative frequency of public TCR beta families distinguished individuals who carried CMV together with the relevant HLA.

In TCRdb, the reads were re-called with MiXCR into one record per CDR3 protein. The sample contains a few hundred thousand distinct CDR3 sequences, roughly 42% of which appear only once. Trimming took 6 bases from V and 4 from J; bases not matched to a gene: 4. There are 14 residues in the CDR3. CDR1 is DFQATT and CDR2 is SNEGSKA in the germline V gene (reference sequence). Remarks on this clonotype: What it binds is unknown.

The input for sequencing was cultured PBMCs, taken from culture after CMV antigen stimulation. This rearrangement joins TRBV20-1 to TRBJ2-3, with TRBD2 identical over 13 bases. The receptor was isolated from a human donor in good health (CMV status not recorded). Some clones in this sample may be carry-over from other donors' samples. Written as DNA, the CDR3 is TGCAGTGCCTCAGGACTAGCGGGAGCAGATACGCAGTATTTT. The encoded protein is CSASGLAGADTQYF.